This is a list of T cell receptor beta chains from one sample in a study of blood T cell repertoires in COVID-19. TCRdb's copy holds only in-frame clones and misses some; the assay was immunoSEQ multiplex PCR. The profile shows about 350,000 clones, about 90% of them singletons. The specimen was PBMCs or T cells enriched from blood (not recorded which). These receptors were obtained from a woman aged 25 to 39 who had recovered from COVID-19. Each CDR3 is given with its conserved first and last residue. Each record gives: clone size, D gene, J gene, V gene, CDR3 DNA, CDR3 protein. A D gene is named only where the DNA matches it firmly. Rows give clone size only sometimes, using once, few, many, or a class for an expanded clone.

clone size: NA; D gene: TRBD2; J gene: TRBJ2-1; V gene: TRBV13; CDR3 DNA: TGTGCCAGCAGCTCTAGACTAGCGGGGACTTACAATGAGCAGTTCTTC; CDR3 protein: CASSSRLAGTYNEQFF
clone size: NA; D gene: TRBD1; J gene: TRBJ2-7; V gene: TRBV5-1; CDR3 DNA: TGCGCCAGCAGCTTACCGGGACAGGGAGCCTACGAGCAGTACTTC; CDR3 protein: CASSLPGQGAYEQYF
clone size: NA; D gene: NA; J gene: TRBJ2-1; V gene: TRBV4-1; CDR3 DNA: TGCGCCAGCAGCCAAGCCCCCAGGGGCAGATACAATGAGCAGTTCTTC; CDR3 protein: CASSQAPRGRYNEQFF
clone size: NA; D gene: TRBD1; J gene: TRBJ1-6; V gene: TRBV7-2; CDR3 DNA: TGTGCCAGCAGCTGGAGGACAGGGGATTCACCCCTCCACTTT; CDR3 protein: CASSWRTGDSPLHF
clone size: NA; D gene: TRBD2; J gene: TRBJ2-1; V gene: TRBV6-2/TRBV6-3; CDR3 DNA: TGTGCCAGCAGTTACCAGGACGGCGGGGGGCCCTACAATGAGCAGTTCTTC; CDR3 protein: CASSYQDGGGPYNEQFF
clone size: NA; D gene: TRBD2; J gene: TRBJ2-1; V gene: TRBV19; CDR3 DNA: TGTGCCAGTAGTATAGATCGGCTAGCGGGAGGGCAGCAGTTCTTC; CDR3 protein: CASSIDRLAGGQQFF
clone size: NA; D gene: TRBD1; J gene: TRBJ1-2; V gene: TRBV29-1; CDR3 DNA: TGCAGCGCCGGACAGGGAGACTATGGCTACACCTTC; CDR3 protein: CSAGQGDYGYTF
clone size: NA; D gene: TRBD2; J gene: TRBJ2-1; V gene: TRBV19; CDR3 DNA: TGTGCCAGTAGTATGAGACTAGCGGTGGATTCCTACAATGAGCAGTTCTTC; CDR3 protein: CASSMRLAVDSYNEQFF
clone size: once; D gene: TRBD2; J gene: TRBJ2-3; V gene: TRBV7-9; CDR3 DNA: TGTGCCAGCAGCATGGGACTAGCGGGAGTGGCAGATACGCAGTATTTT; CDR3 protein: CASSMGLAGVADTQYF
clone size: NA; D gene: TRBD2; J gene: TRBJ2-3; V gene: TRBV5-8; CDR3 DNA: TGTGCCAGCAGCTTGGGAGGTAGCGGGAGTGCAGATACGCAGTATTTT; CDR3 protein: CASSLGGSGSADTQYF